This TCR beta chain was retrieved from a study of cytomegalovirus exposure and HLA in healthy donors. General study findings and limits: Several of the most significant clusters were apparently associated with common viral pathogens in a later analysis. Per a prior analysis, the majority of TCR beta V segments were productive roughly 90% or roughly 30% of the time.

Primers for the PCR totalled 60 Vbeta and 13 Jbeta. TCRdb's table, derived via immunoSEQ multiplex PCR, lists solely in-frame clones and lacks some. The sample records around 120,000 clones, roughly four fifths being singletons. Details on this clone: Its antigen is unidentified.

The ends were cut back, 4 bases at V and 0 bases at J, with 11 bases in the middle. CDR3 length: 15 residues. CDR1 and CDR2 from the germline V gene are MRHNA and SNTAGT. The chain employs TRBV6-4 and TRBJ2-3, with D hard to call. The sequencing sample was made of PBMCs. This receptor was obtained from a woman aged 40-49 years in good health and CMV-seropositive. Here the CDR3 DNA reads TGTGCCAGCAGTGGACTGGCCTCTAGCACAGATACGCAGTATTTT. Residues: CASSGLASSTDTQYF.